What follows are 22 T cell receptor beta chains derived from one specimen sequenced in a study of shared clonotypes between healthy human individuals. TCRdb's table, derived via immunoSEQ multiplex PCR, lists solely in-frame clones and lacks some. In the table there are 2,500,000 or so clones, 93% of which are singletons. Sample: naive CD4+ T cells from PBMCs. Subset defined: CD45RA+ positively selected. All receptors come from a man between 18 and 35 years old in good health. Some clones in this sample may be carry-over from other donors' samples.

This clone was detected only once. The genes are TRBV30 and TRBJ1-5, with D maybe TRBD1 (6 bases). CDR1 is GTSNPN, CDR2 SVGIG, per germline (reference sequence). This CDR3 has 13 amino acids. V was pared by 7 bases and J by 0 bases, with 10 bases between. The CDR3 sequence is CAFQGHSNQPQHF. CDR3 sequence (DNA): TGTGCCTTCCAGGGACATAGCAATCAGCCCCAGCATTTT. Supplemented by reference TRBV30 and TRBJ1-5, the full variable domain reads SQTIHQWPATLVQPVGSPLSLECTVEGTSNPNLYWYRQAAGRGLQLLFYSVGIGQISSEVPQNLSASRPQDRQFILSSKKLLLSDSGFYLCAFQGHSNQPQHFGDGTRLSIL.

The V and J genes are TRBV4-1 and TRBJ2-3; the match to TRBD1 covers 9 bases. CDR1 MGHRA and CDR2 YSYEKL come from the germline V gene. There are 15 residues in the CDR3. Trimming at V came to 1 base and at J to 1 base, leaving 0 bases not matched to a gene. CDR3 DNA: TGCGCCAGCAGCCAAGGGACAGGGGGCACAGATACGCAGTATTTT. Residues: CASSQGTGGTDTQYF.

The chain has TRBV7-9 and TRBJ2-3; TRBD2 matches at 8 bases. Germline V gives CDR1 SEHNR, CDR2 FQNEAQ (reference sequence). J gave up 4 bases and V 5 bases, and 8 bases lay outside the gene matches. This CDR3 comprises 15 residues. Here the CDR3 reads CASSPGGGRADTQYF. The DNA of the CDR3 is TGTGCCAGCAGCCCCGGCGGGGGGAGGGCAGATACGCAGTATTTT.

This sequence joins TRBV6-6 and TRBJ1-5; D not certain. The V gene's germline CDR1 is MNHNY and CDR2 SVGAGI (reference sequence). V dropped 2 bases and J dropped 7 bases, with 15 bases sitting between them. CDR3 length: 15 amino acids. The CDR3 here is CASSYGPGRIQPQHF. CDR3 DNA: TGTGCCAGCAGTTACGGCCCCGGGAGGATCCAGCCCCAGCATTTT.

Comments on this clone: The sample carries other DNA sequences with the same CDR3. The chain joins TRBV6-4 to TRBJ2-1; 11 nucleotides align to TRBD2. CDR1 MRHNA and CDR2 SNTAGT come from the germline V gene. The CDR3 length is 14 residues. V was pared by 5 bases and J by 7 bases, with 4 bases of the junction left unmatched. CDR3 sequence reads: CASSRLAGYNEQFF. CDR3 nucleotide sequence: TGTGCCAGCAGTAGACTAGCGGGGTATAATGAGCAGTTCTTC.

This chain connects TRBV7-2 to TRBJ1-2, with 11 positions matching TRBD1. Germline CDR1 and CDR2: SGHTA and FQGNSA. The CDR3 has 15 residues. V lost 7 bases, J lost 8 bases, and 12 bases stayed unmatched. This chain's CDR3 is CASTRGTGGTRGYTF. CDR3 DNA: TGTGCCAGCACCCGGGGGACAGGGGGAACTCGGGGCTACACCTTC.

The chain is built from TRBV14 and TRBJ2-2, with D uncertain. The CDR3 sequence is 17 residues long. The germline gives CDR1 SGHDN, CDR2 FVKESK. Trimming took off 4 bases at V and 1 base at J, with 16 bases between the two ends. The CDR3 protein is CASSLLGQVLNTGELFF. The CDR3 DNA is TGTGCCAGCAGCCTATTGGGCCAAGTCCTGAACACCGGGGAGCTGTTTTTT.

The chain carries TRBV28 and TRBJ1-2, with D perhaps matching TRBD1 (6 bases). The CDR3 is 14 amino acids. Trimming pared 10 bases from V and 3 bases from J, leaving 18 bases between. In germline, CDR1 is MDHEN, CDR2 SYDVKM. CDR3 nucleotides: TGTGCCATTACAGCCGGGACATTTGACTATGGCTACACCTTC. Encoded protein: CAITAGTFDYGYTF.

This clone was counted a single time. The chain employs TRBV13 and TRBJ2-7; TRBD2 might be the D (6 bases). Trimming removed 5 bases at V and 6 bases at J, with 20 bases between. The germline V gene has CDR1 PRHDT and CDR2 FYEKMQ (reference sequence). This CDR3 spans 15 amino acids. This CDR3 reads CASSRIAETSSEQYF. CDR3 bases: TGTGCCAGCAGCCGAATAGCGGAGACTTCCAGCGAGCAGTACTTC.

This clone was detected once. V and J are TRBV9 and TRBJ1-3; D unclear. The CDR3 runs to 16 residues. CDR1 and CDR2 (germline): SGDLS, YYNGEE. Trimming stripped 0 bases from V and 0 bases from J, with 10 bases between. The CDR3 DNA reads as TGTGCCAGCAGCGTAGATGACTCCGGCTCTGGAAACACCATATATTTT. Translation gives CASSVDDSGSGNTIYF.

CDR3 sequence: CASSLQGVRYQETQYF. CDR3 DNA sequence: TGCGCCAGCAGCTTGCAGGGGGTGAGGTACCAAGAGACCCAGTACTTC. The chain has TRBV5-1 and TRBJ2-5; 7 positions match TRBD1. The V segment lost 1 base and the J segment 0 bases; nucleotides outside the gene matches: 6. Germline CDR1 is SGHRS and CDR2 is YFSETQ. This CDR3 comprises 16 residues.

The genes are TRBV4-3 and TRBJ1-1; a weak D match, TRBD1 (6 bases). Germline CDR1 reads LGHNA; CDR2 reads YSLEER. CDR3 length: 17 residues. V lost 0 bases and J 3 bases, leaving 17 bases between the germline ends. This chain's CDR3 is CASSQEGSTGRDTEAFF. CDR3 nucleotides: TGCGCCAGCAGCCAAGAAGGGTCGACAGGCCGGGACACTGAAGCTTTCTTT.

The chain carries TRBV7-9 and TRBJ1-2; D remains unclear. The CDR3 spans 14 residues. V shed 1 base and J shed 4 bases, with 10 bases lying between them. Germline assignment: CDR1 SEHNR and CDR2 FQNEAQ (reference sequence). CDR3 coding DNA: TGTGCCAGCAGCTTAGATGGCAGCGGCTATGGCTACACCTTC. Protein product: CASSLDGSGYGYTF.

This sequence joins TRBV5-4 and TRBJ2-1, with TRBD2 identical over 7 bases. This CDR3 comprises 15 residues. Germline V gene data show CDR1 as SGHNT and CDR2 as YYREEE (reference sequence). Losses at the gene ends were 5 bases for V and 8 bases for J; bases not matched to a gene: 13. CDR3 in DNA: TGTGCCAGCAGTTCCCTATTAGCGGGTATAGATGAGCAGTTCTTC. It translates to CASSSLLAGIDEQFF.

Details on this clone: This sample includes further DNA sequences coding for the same CDR3. The chain has TRBV9 and TRBJ2-1; 13 bases agree with TRBD2. The length of the CDR3 is 15 residues. Germline trimming cut 4 bases from V and 4 bases from J; bases unmatched to any gene: 2. Germline V lookup: CDR1 SGDLS, CDR2 YYNGEE. The CDR3 sequence is CASSLGLAGYNEQFF. The CDR3 nucleotides are TGTGCCAGCAGCCTGGGACTAGCGGGATACAATGAGCAGTTCTTC.

The chain links TRBV6-1 to TRBJ2-7; 7 bases are a match to TRBD2. V shed 1 base and J 3 bases; nucleotides not matched to a gene: 15. This CDR3 has 18 residues. Per the germline V gene, CDR1 is MNHNS and CDR2 is SASEGT. The CDR3 bases are TGTGCCAGCAGTGAAGTCCCCTTTTCTAGCGGAGATGTCTACGAGCAGTACTTC. This sequence encodes CASSEVPFSSGDVYEQYF.

The rearrangement uses TRBV7-9 and TRBJ1-2; D is unresolved. This CDR3 region has 13 residues. V lost 6 bases and J 7 bases, leaving 15 bases between the germline ends. In germline, CDR1 is SEHNR, CDR2 FQNEAQ (reference sequence). The CDR3 DNA follows: TGTGCCAGCAGAGGCGGGGAGTCCCTTGGCTACACCTTC. It encodes CASRGGESLGYTF.

The chain carries TRBV28 and TRBJ1-5; TRBD1 might be the D (5 bases). Trimming stripped 7 bases from V and 2 bases from J, with 9 bases between. The CDR3 loop spans 13 amino acids. Germline V gives CDR1 MDHEN, CDR2 SYDVKM. The CDR3 here is CASNWGGNQPQHF. For the CDR3, the DNA is TGTGCCAGCAATTGGGGGGGCAATCAGCCCCAGCATTTT.

The chain is built from TRBV7-2 and TRBJ2-1; 14 bases are shared with TRBD2. This CDR3 has 17 amino acids. The V and J ends lost 5 bases and 6 bases, in that order; junction bases with no gene match: 9. Germline V gene sequence: CDR1 SGHTA, CDR2 FQGNSA. CDR3 region: CASSKWGTSGSFNEQFF. CDR3 coding DNA: TGTGCCAGCAGCAAATGGGGGACTAGCGGGAGCTTCAATGAGCAGTTCTTC.

Concerning this clone itself: The same CDR3 arises from other DNA sequences in this sample as well. The chain couples TRBV14 to TRBJ1-1; D uncertain. The CDR3 length is 13 residues. Looked up from germline, CDR1 is SGHDN and CDR2 is FVKESK. The V gene lost 1 base and the J gene lost 0 bases, with 3 bases spanning the gap. DNA for the CDR3: TGTGCCAGCAGCCAAGGAGTGAACACTGAAGCTTTCTTT. It specifies CASSQGVNTEAFF.

This clone was seen a handful of times. The chain couples TRBV5-1 to TRBJ2-7; 7 nucleotides match TRBD1. CDR1 and CDR2 from the germline V gene are SGHRS and YFSETQ. J was trimmed by 2 bases and V by 4 bases; bases with no gene match: 6. The CDR3 consists of 14 residues. The CDR3 loop reads CASSGTGTAYEQYF. The CDR3 bases are TGCGCCAGCAGCGGGACGGGGACAGCCTACGAGCAGTACTTC.

The chain links TRBV6-1 to TRBJ1-5; D may be TRBD1 (5 bases). CDR1 MNHNS and CDR2 SASEGT come from the germline V gene. This CDR3 is built from 12 residues. V was trimmed by 9 bases and J by 12 bases, leaving 18 bases between them. The CDR3 DNA reads TGTGCCAGTGCGCCCAGGCAGGGAGTCCAGCATTTT. Translating it yields CASAPRQGVQHF.